The next 14 T cell receptor beta chains were all read from a single sample in a study of T-cell memory formation after mild COVID-19. TCRdb independently ran MiXCR on the 5' RACE reads; one entry per CDR3 protein. The sample records approximately 570,000 distinct CDR3 sequences, about 20% being singletons. Sequences were obtained from PBMCs or a T cell subset sorted from them (not recorded which). These receptors all stem from an adult woman who had mild COVID-19 (a few samples of this study predate the infection). Cell type and time point are not known.

This clonotype has a handful of counts. This chain uses TRBV7-9 with TRBJ2-1, with TRBD2 as a possible D gene (5 bases). From germline, CDR1 is SEHNR and CDR2 FQNEAQ (reference sequence). The V gene lost 5 bases and the J gene lost 1 base, with 15 bases spanning the gap. The CDR3 runs to 16 residues. CDR3 residues: CASSGHLGESYNEQFF. The CDR3 DNA reads TGTGCCAGCAGCGGGCATCTGGGAGAGTCCTACAATGAGCAGTTCTTC.

This clonotype was found a few times. The rearrangement uses TRBV7-3 and TRBJ2-3; 11 positions agree with TRBD1. Germline V lookup: CDR1 SGHTA, CDR2 FQGTGA. With V trimmed by 5 bases and J by 0 bases, 10 bases remained unmatched. This CDR3 spans 18 amino acids. Here the CDR3 reads CASSPRTGGSSSTDTQYF. The CDR3, as DNA: TGTGCCAGCAGCCCCAGGACAGGGGGCTCATCTAGCACAGATACGCAGTATTTT.

This clonotype was detected only a few times. The V gene is TRBV10-3, the J gene TRBJ2-7, with D perhaps matching TRBD1 (5 bases). This CDR3 is built from 15 residues. Trimming pared 0 bases from V and 5 bases from J, leaving 14 bases between. From germline, CDR1 is ENHRY and CDR2 SYGVKD. The CDR3 is CAISESNPGWNEQYF. The CDR3 DNA is TGTGCCATCAGTGAGTCGAACCCAGGGTGGAACGAGCAGTACTTC.

The rearrangement joins TRBV24-1 to TRBJ2-1; 12 bases match TRBD2. V shed 4 bases and J 7 bases; nucleotides not matched to a gene: 7. Looked up from germline, CDR1 is KGHDR and CDR2 is SFDVKD. The CDR3 extends over 16 amino acids. The CDR3 region is CATSEPTSGRMNEQFF. The CDR3 DNA sequence: TGTGCCACCAGTGAACCTACTAGCGGGAGGATGAATGAGCAGTTCTTC.

This clonotype was seen more than once but under ten times. This chain joins TRBV2 and TRBJ2-3; a possible D gene is TRBD2 (5 bases). The V gene's germline CDR1 is SNHLY and CDR2 FYNNEI. This CDR3 contains 14 residues. V dropped 4 bases and J dropped 2 bases, with 10 bases sitting between them. CDR3 bases: TGTGCCAGCAGTGGAGAGGGAAACACAGATACGCAGTATTTT. This sequence encodes CASSGEGNTDTQYF.

The sample holds a few counts of this clonotype. V gene TRBV7-2 combines with J gene TRBJ1-2; no firm D call. The germline V gene encodes CDR1 SGHTA and CDR2 FQGNSA. The CDR3 consists of 13 residues. Trimming took off 8 bases at V and 4 bases at J, with 14 bases between the two ends. DNA of the CDR3: TGTGCCAGCGGACGGGAGTACATCTATGGCTACACCTTC. This codes for CASGREYIYGYTF.

There are a few counts of this clonotype. J is TRBJ2-1 and V is TRBV6-1; the match to TRBD2 covers 7 bases. Germline-derived CDR1 and CDR2 are MNHNS and SASEGT. With 7 bases clipped from V and 9 bases from J, the junction kept 15 bases outside the gene matches. This CDR3 has 15 amino acids. CDR3 loop: CASTRLAQGAVEQFF. The DNA for the CDR3 is TGTGCCAGCACCAGACTAGCCCAAGGAGCGGTTGAGCAGTTCTTC.

The rearrangement joins TRBV20-1 to TRBJ2-7, with 7 bases that match TRBD1. Germline V gives CDR1 DFQATT, CDR2 SNEGSKA (reference sequence). The V gene end was trimmed by 6 bases and the J gene end by 3 bases; junction bases not matched to a gene: 5. The CDR3 consists of 12 residues. The CDR3 DNA is TGCAGTGCCGAGGACAGGCTCTACGAGCAGTACTTC. Its translation: CSAEDRLYEQYF.

The chain carries TRBV7-2 and TRBJ2-1, with D tentatively TRBD1 (5 bases). There are 15 residues in the CDR3. The V end was cut by 4 bases, the J end by 0 bases, with 10 bases between. Germline V gene sequence: CDR1 SGHTA, CDR2 FQGNSA. CDR3 sequence: CASSSTDSSYNEQFF. CDR3 DNA: TGTGCCAGCAGCTCGACCGACAGCTCCTACAATGAGCAGTTCTTC.

The rearrangement links TRBV14 to TRBJ1-6; 7 bases are a match to TRBD1. The CDR3 totals 19 residues. Germline V gene lookup returns CDR1 SGHDN and CDR2 FVKESK. J was trimmed by 7 bases and V by 4 bases; bases with no gene match: 19. Here the CDR3 reads CASSRTGRDGRGGNSPLHF. The CDR3 DNA sequence: TGTGCCAGCAGCCGCACCGGCAGGGATGGAAGAGGGGGCAATTCACCCCTCCACTTT.

This clonotype has at least ten counts. The V gene is TRBV5-1, the J gene TRBJ1-1; perhaps TRBD1 as D (6 bases). CDR1 is SGHRS and CDR2 is YFSETQ in the germline V gene. Between the trimmed V and J ends, which lost 0 bases and 0 bases, there was a span of 9 bases. The CDR3 contains 15 residues. The CDR3, as DNA: TGCGCCAGCAGCTTGGGGGGGACAATGAACACTGAAGCTTTCTTT. Amino acids: CASSLGGTMNTEAFF.

This clonotype was counted a few times. The rearrangement links TRBV18 to TRBJ2-1; weak D call: TRBD1 (6 bases). Germline V lookup: CDR1 KGHSH, CDR2 LQKENI. The CDR3 has 14 residues. The V gene lost 2 bases and the J gene lost 7 bases, with 12 bases spanning the gap. CDR3 coding DNA: TGTGCCAGCTCACCAGCGACAGGAGATAATGAGCAGTTCTTC. It codes for CASSPATGDNEQFF. Using reference TRBV18 and TRBJ2-1 for the parts outside the CDR3, the full variable domain is NAGVMQNPRHLVRRRGQEARLRCSPMKGHSHVYWYRQLPEEGLKFMVYLQKENIIDESGMPKERFSAEFPKEGPSILRIQQVVRGDSAAYFCASSPATGDNEQFFGPGTRLTVL.

This clonotype was detected a few times. This sequence joins TRBV7-9 and TRBJ1-2; D gene uncertain. Between the trimmed V and J ends, which lost 1 base and 4 bases, there was a span of 13 bases. Germline loops: CDR1 SEHNR, CDR2 FQNEAQ (reference sequence). The CDR3 runs to 15 residues. The CDR3 spells CASSLDPGRSYGYTF. In nucleotides, the CDR3 is TGTGCCAGCAGCTTAGATCCGGGCAGAAGCTATGGCTACACCTTC.

This clonotype appeared many times. The rearrangement joins TRBV5-1 to TRBJ2-5; 12 positions match TRBD1. Germline values: CDR1 SGHRS, CDR2 YFSETQ. The CDR3 is made up of 16 amino acids. V trimming: 5 bases; J trimming: 4 bases; junction bases outside the gene matches: 9. The CDR3 DNA follows: TGCGCCAGCAGTTCTGGGACAGGGGGCGTCGGAGAGACCCAGTACTTC. Translation: CASSSGTGGVGETQYF. Full variable domain (missing parts from reference TRBV5-1 and TRBJ2-5): KAGVTQTPRYLIKTRGQQVTLSCSPISGHRSVSWYQQTPGQGLQFLFEYFSETQRNKGNFPGRFSGRQFSNSRSEMNVSTLELGDSALYLCASSSGTGGVGETQYFGPGTRLLVL.